Presented here are 27 T cell receptor beta chains from one specimen sequenced in a study of CD8 T cells in ankylosing spondylitis. What these receptors recognize is not known. Study-wide results and caveats: A motif of 7 or 8 highly homologous TCR beta variants was seen as apparently characteristic of ankylosing spondylitis blood.

TCRdb ran MiXCR on the 5' RACE reads and lists one entry per CDR3 protein. The table includes some 700,000 distinct CDR3 sequences, under 20% detected once. Sequenced input: blood, either unsorted or a sorted T cell fraction (not recorded which). The receptors shown here come from a male donor with ankylosing spondylitis.

This clonotype showed up many times. The chain employs TRBV12-3 or TRBV12-4 and TRBJ2-5, with TRBD1 matching 9 bases. The length of the CDR3 is 15 residues. The ends lost 4 bases at V and 4 bases at J; junction bases unmatched: 7. CDR3 DNA sequence: TGTGCCAGCAGTTCGGGACAGGGCCTGGGAGAGACCCAGTACTTC. The encoded protein is CASSSGQGLGETQYF.

This clonotype was seen a handful of times. This chain links TRBV20-1 with TRBJ2-2; 11 bases fit TRBD2. The trim removed 6 bases at V and 7 bases at J, leaving 4 bases unmatched. Germline V gene sequence: CDR1 DFQATT, CDR2 SNEGSKA (reference sequence). The CDR3 runs 13 residues. CDR3: CSAPSGRIGELFF. The CDR3, as DNA: TGCAGTGCCCCTAGCGGGAGGATCGGGGAGCTGTTTTTT.

The V gene is TRBV24-1, the J gene TRBJ2-1, with TRBD2 matching over 14 bases. Germline V lookup: CDR1 KGHDR, CDR2 SFDVKD. The CDR3 totals 18 residues. Unmatched junction bases numbered 11, after V lost 4 bases and J lost 7 bases. CDR3 residues: CATSDSRLAGGWVNEQFF. The CDR3 DNA sequence: TGTGCCACCAGTGACTCCCGACTAGCGGGAGGGTGGGTGAATGAGCAGTTCTTC.

This clonotype was detected many times. V is TRBV12-3 or TRBV12-4 and J is TRBJ2-4; a possible D gene is TRBD2 (7 bases). V gave up 2 bases and J gave up 0 bases, with 11 bases separating them. The CDR3 is made up of 16 amino acids. CDR3 DNA sequence: TGTGCCAGCAGTTTAAGGGGGGGCCCAGCCAAAAACATTCAGTACTTC. As protein: CASSLRGGPAKNIQYF.

This clonotype was counted many times. The rearrangement uses TRBV12-3 or TRBV12-4 and TRBJ2-1; D assignment may be TRBD1 or TRBD2 (7 bases each). The CDR3 runs to 14 residues. V was clipped by 3 bases and J by 5 bases, with 11 bases between them. The DNA of the CDR3 is TGTGCCAGCAGTTTCCAGGGGGGGAACAATGAGCAGTTCTTC. This codes for CASSFQGGNNEQFF.

The chain recombines TRBV6-1 with TRBJ1-1, with D possibly matching TRBD1 (5 bases). The CDR3 is made up of 15 amino acids. Per germline, CDR1 MNHNS and CDR2 SASEGT. V shed 6 bases and J shed 4 bases, with 18 bases lying between them. As DNA, the CDR3 is TGTGCCAGCAGCTCGGAGGGGCTGAAGGGCACTGAAGCTTTCTTT. Translation gives CASSSEGLKGTEAFF.

This clonotype was counted between two and nine times. The chain links TRBV29-1 to TRBJ1-6, with D unresolved. Germline values: CDR1 SQVTM, CDR2 ANQGSEA. Deletions cut 5 bases from V and 5 bases from J, with 10 bases between. This CDR3 comprises 13 residues. For the CDR3, the DNA is TGCAGCGTTAGGACGGGGAATAATTCACCCCTCCACTTT. Amino acid sequence: CSVRTGNNSPLHF.

This clonotype came up a few times. The chain couples TRBV4-2 to TRBJ1-2; D perhaps matches TRBD1 (6 bases). Germline loops: CDR1 LGHNA, CDR2 YNFKEQ. Trimming pared 0 bases from V and 6 bases from J, leaving 14 bases between. This CDR3 has 15 amino acids. The CDR3 DNA is TGTGCCAGCAGCCAAGAGGGGGCCCAACGGAATGGCTACACCTTC. Protein sequence: CASSQEGAQRNGYTF.

This clonotype was picked up a small number of times. The V gene is TRBV24-1, the J gene TRBJ2-2; D gene uncertain. Germline V gene lookup returns CDR1 KGHDR and CDR2 SFDVKD. The CDR3 runs 15 residues. The germline V and J ends were trimmed by 2 bases and 6 bases, with 12 bases remaining between them. CDR3 amino acids: CATSDWQTGPGELFF. The CDR3 nucleotides are TGTGCCACCAGTGATTGGCAGACGGGCCCCGGGGAGCTGTTTTTT.

Written as DNA, the CDR3 is TGTGCCAGCAGCGCAAGGGTGGACTCCTACAATGAGCAGTTCTTC. Protein sequence: CASSARVDSYNEQFF. The chain couples TRBV7-9 to TRBJ2-1; D uncertain. This CDR3 contains 15 residues. V gave up 5 bases and J gave up 0 bases, with 11 bases separating them. Germline V CDR1 and CDR2: SEHNR, FQNEAQ (reference sequence).

This clonotype was picked up a small number of times. The J gene is TRBJ2-7, the V gene TRBV2, with 9 bases aligning to TRBD1. J was trimmed by 2 bases and V by 3 bases; bases with no gene match: 2. Germline CDR1 SNHLY, CDR2 FYNNEI. This CDR3 has 14 amino acids. CDR3 bases: TGTGCCAGCAGTGAGAGACAGGGGGCCTACGAGCAGTACTTC. Encoded protein: CASSERQGAYEQYF. Variable domain in full (rest from reference TRBV2 and TRBJ2-7): EPEVTQTPSHQVTQMGQEVILRCVPISNHLYFYWYRQILGQKVEFLVSFYNNEISEKSEIFDDQFSVERPDGSNFTLKIRSTKLEDSAMYFCASSERQGAYEQYFGPGTRLTVT.

The gene calls are TRBV20-1 and TRBJ1-1; D may be TRBD1 (5 bases). Trimming left V 3 bases short and J 6 bases short, with 14 bases between. The CDR3 runs to 13 residues. The V gene's germline CDR1 is DFQATT and CDR2 SNEGSKA (reference sequence). The CDR3 here is CSARAYQGAEAFF. The CDR3 DNA is TGCAGTGCTAGGGCGTACCAGGGCGCTGAAGCTTTCTTT.

The chain combines TRBV9 with TRBJ2-7, with TRBD1 matching 7 bases. CDR3 length equals 15 residues. Looked up from germline, CDR1 is SGDLS and CDR2 is YYNGEE. V gave up 0 bases and J gave up 0 bases; unmatched junction bases: 3. CDR3 in amino acids: CASSVVPGGSYEQYF. Written as DNA, the CDR3 is TGTGCCAGCAGCGTAGTCCCAGGGGGCTCCTACGAGCAGTACTTC.

The chain has TRBV20-1 and TRBJ2-1, with 9 bases fitting TRBD2. With 2 bases clipped from V and 2 bases from J, the junction kept 4 bases outside the gene matches. This CDR3 region has 15 residues. Germline V lookup: CDR1 DFQATT, CDR2 SNEGSKA (reference sequence). The CDR3 coding sequence is TGCAGTGCTAGATCTAGCGGGATCACCTACAATGAGCAGTTCTTC. It yields the protein CSARSSGITYNEQFF.

V and J are TRBV2 and TRBJ2-1; the match to TRBD2 covers 9 bases. V shed 5 bases and J 1 base; nucleotides not matched to a gene: 3. The CDR3 has 15 residues. CDR1 SNHLY and CDR2 FYNNEI come from the germline V gene. The CDR3 DNA follows: TGTGCCAGCAGTATAGCGGGGGAATCCTACAATGAGCAGTTCTTC. This translates into CASSIAGESYNEQFF.

CDR3 residues: CASSQIGRSYGYTF. CDR3 bases: TGTGCCAGCAGCCAAATCGGACGGAGCTATGGCTACACCTTC. The chain carries TRBV14 and TRBJ1-2, with unresolved D. The CDR3 has 14 amino acids. Germline assignment: CDR1 SGHDN and CDR2 FVKESK. V lost 2 bases, J lost 4 bases, and 11 bases lay in between. The variable domain in full, with the rest retrieved from reference TRBV14 and TRBJ1-2, is EAGVTQFPSHSVIEKGQTVTLRCDPISGHDNLYWYRRVMGKEIKFLLHFVKESKQDESGMPNNRFLAERTGGTYSTLKVQPAELEDSGVYFCASSQIGRSYGYTFGSGTRLTVV.

In its sample, this clonotype was seen a few times. This chain uses TRBV12-5 with TRBJ2-7; D is unresolved. The CDR3 runs to 15 residues. V lost 1 base and J 0 bases, leaving 10 bases between the germline ends. CDR1 and CDR2 from the germline V gene are LGHNT and FRNRAP. CDR3 sequence (DNA): TGTGCTAGTGGTTTGGCGCCAGGTAGCTCCTACGAGCAGTACTTC. Translating gives CASGLAPGSSYEQYF.

This clonotype was recorded a few times. J is TRBJ1-1 and V is TRBV5-1; the D is unclear. Between the trimmed V and J ends, which lost 0 bases and 1 base, there was a span of 16 bases. The CDR3 has 17 amino acids. From germline, CDR1 is SGHRS and CDR2 YFSETQ. The chain's CDR3 is CASSLGILWAENTEAFF. The DNA for the CDR3 is TGCGCCAGCAGCTTGGGGATTCTATGGGCAGAGAACACTGAAGCTTTCTTT. Full variable domain (missing parts from reference TRBV5-1 and TRBJ1-1): KAGVTQTPRYLIKTRGQQVTLSCSPISGHRSVSWYQQTPGQGLQFLFEYFSETQRNKGNFPGRFSGRQFSNSRSEMNVSTLELGDSALYLCASSLGILWAENTEAFFGQGTRLTVV.

A few counts support this clonotype. The rearrangement joins TRBV20-1 to TRBJ1-1; D not certain. The V end lost 1 base, the J end lost 5 bases, and 14 bases lay between the germline ends. CDR3 length equals 14 residues. The V gene's germline CDR1 is DFQATT and CDR2 SNEGSKA (reference sequence). The CDR3 sequence: CSARGAPSKTEAFF. CDR3 DNA sequence: TGCAGTGCTAGAGGAGCACCATCGAAGACTGAAGCTTTCTTT.

This clonotype came up many times. The chain is built from TRBV11-2 and TRBJ2-1; D gene uncertain. Deletions cut 4 bases from V and 4 bases from J, with 17 bases between. CDR1 and CDR2 (germline): SGHAT, FQNNGV. CDR3 length: 16 residues. This CDR3 reads CASSSGFGLGYNEQFF. The CDR3 DNA follows: TGTGCCAGCAGCTCTGGTTTTGGCCTAGGGTACAATGAGCAGTTCTTC.

In nucleotides, the CDR3 is TGTGCCAGCAGCCGGTACGGGGCGGAGGACGAGCAGTACTTC. Encoded protein: CASSRYGAEDEQYF. The chain couples TRBV27 to TRBJ2-7, with D perhaps assigned TRBD1 or TRBD2 (5 bases each). Trimming took 6 bases from V and 5 from J, leaving 17 bases between them. The CDR3 has 14 amino acids. Germline CDR1 and CDR2: MNHEY and SMNVEV (reference sequence).

The gene calls are TRBV15 and TRBJ1-5; D unclear. This CDR3 has 12 residues. Trimming removed 8 bases at V and 7 bases at J, with 12 bases between. Germline V gene data show CDR1 as LNHNV and CDR2 as YYDKDF (reference sequence). CDR3 protein: CATCIGSQPQHF. The CDR3 coding sequence is TGTGCCACCTGCATCGGATCGCAGCCCCAGCATTTT. The full variable domain, in which reference TRBV15 and TRBJ1-5 provide the parts outside the CDR3, is DAMVIQNPRYQVTQFGKPVTLSCSQTLNHNVMYWYQQKSSQAPKLLFHYYDKDFNNEADTPDNFQSRRPNTSFCFLDIRSPGLGDTAMYLCATCIGSQPQHFGDGTRLSIL.

The V gene is TRBV6-6, the J gene TRBJ1-5, with TRBD1 matching 8 bases. In germline, CDR1 is MNHNY, CDR2 SVGAGI (reference sequence). CDR3 length: 13 residues. V trimming: 7 bases; J trimming: 3 bases; junction bases outside the gene matches: 2. This CDR3 reads CASKGQDNQPQHF. CDR3 bases: TGTGCCAGCAAGGGACAGGACAATCAGCCCCAGCATTTT.

In its sample, this clonotype was seen many times. The chain joins TRBV12-3 or TRBV12-4 to TRBJ2-7; TRBD1 matches 9 bases. The CDR3 extends over 14 amino acids. Trimming took 6 bases from V and 6 from J; bases not matched to a gene: 9. The CDR3 reads CASRSGDRESEQYF. The CDR3 DNA reads as TGTGCCAGCAGGTCTGGGGACAGGGAGAGCGAGCAGTACTTC.

This clonotype occurred a few times. The chain carries TRBV2 and TRBJ2-3, with D hard to call. This CDR3 contains 13 residues. From germline, CDR1 is SNHLY and CDR2 FYNNEI. Trimming removed 2 bases at V and 2 bases at J, with 5 bases between. CDR3 nucleotides: TGTGCCAGCAGTGAAAGTGTCACAGATACGCAGTATTTT. Its protein product is CASSESVTDTQYF.

This clonotype was counted between two and nine times. The chain couples TRBV2 to TRBJ2-3, with a possible D match to TRBD2 (6 bases). The CDR3 runs 14 residues. V was shortened by 9 bases and J by 2 bases, with 15 bases between the two germline ends. The germline gives CDR1 SNHLY, CDR2 FYNNEI. The CDR3 DNA follows: TGTGCCAGGAGCCCCGGGAGTTCCACAGATACGCAGTATTTT. It codes for CARSPGSSTDTQYF.

The chain employs TRBV7-6 and TRBJ2-1; TRBD1 agrees at 12 bases. Trimming removed 5 bases from V and 7 bases from J; junction bases left unmatched: 6. The CDR3 spans 15 residues. CDR1 SGHVS and CDR2 FNYEAQ come from the germline V gene. CDR3: CASSRGQGAWNEQFF. The CDR3, as DNA: TGTGCCAGCAGCCGGGGACAGGGGGCGTGGAATGAGCAGTTCTTC. The whole variable domain, filled in from reference TRBV7-6 and TRBJ2-1, reads GAGVSQSPRYKVTKRGQDVALRCDPISGHVSLYWYRQALGQGPEFLTYFNYEAQQDKSGLPNDRFSAERPEGSISTLTIQRTEQRDSAMYRCASSRGQGAWNEQFFGPGTRLTVL.